One TCR beta chain is described in this entry. The clone's antigen remains unknown. There are no base qualities to consult, and no much larger clone falls within one base. Using the deep immunoSEQ assay, TCR CDR3 regions were amplified from genomic DNA by multiplex PCR. Genomic DNA extracted from each cell subset was distributed evenly over all wells of several immunoSEQ 96-well plates, and each plate served as one replicate. Each replicate PCR for sorted subsets received about 210 ng genomic DNA, equal to about 30,000 T cell genomes. The purified libraries were quantified using a Qubit 3.0 fluorometer, sized with a Bioanalyzer 2100, and then quantified again using the KAPA Library Quantification kit. Each immunoSEQ 96-well plate was sequenced on its own single-read 150-cycle Illumina NextSeq 550 flow cell. The authors' pipeline ran thus. Because the immunoSEQ output held only junctional sequences and lacked quality scores, the filtering could not match the filtering applied to full-length reads. Sequences were annotated with PyIR, a Python wrapper for IgBLAST v1.9, and V/J genes and CDR3 were assigned using IMGT germline references. Reads were removed for weak V/J assignments (E-value above 1e-6), missing CDR3, stop codons, out-of-frame junctions, or ambiguous translated residues. A V3J clonotype was defined by an identical inferred V gene, J gene, and CDR3 amino acid sequence. Percentage overlap between repertoires was calculated by dividing the number of shared unique clonotypes by the size of the smaller repertoire. Repertoire richness was assessed with RTK rarefaction, the Chao1 estimator, and Recon v2.1 estimates of unobserved clonotypes. Generation probabilities for all TCRbeta clonotypes obtained by the gDNA method from a handful of donors were computed using OLGA. The table comes from immuneACCESS by way of TCRdb, which keeps in-frame sequences with V and J called. Part of the clones is missing from these tables; in studies checked, under half for an unresolved V gene and the rest for unknown reasons. The V and J calls and clone size come from that table; D and trimming were worked out from the DNA. The sample has over a million clones on record, approximately 98% of them singletons. Roughly 0.4% of the sample lies in the top ten.

This record comes from a study of shared clonotypes between healthy human individuals (dated by TCRdb to 2018 to 2020). Regarding the research as a whole: A few men and a couple of women, aged 18 to 49 years, made up the cohort. To estimate repertoire size and how much clonotypes are shared between individuals, the study performed deep sequencing of blood TCR repertoires from a few healthy adults. Between about 0.8 and 9 billion PBMCs per donor were obtained by leukapheresis. For each donor, CD4 naive and CD4 memory were each run on three plates, CD8 naive on two plates, and CD8 memory on one plate. To increase sequencing depth and limit assay-specific biases, different laboratories used diverse techniques to prepare libraries and sequence TCR repertoires.

The investigation overall reported the following: Pairwise subsampling indicated that sequencing depth was expected to affect the degree of clonotype sharing among donors. Compared with non-shared clonotypes, clonotypes shared by all four sorted-subset donors had higher generation probabilities. Estimated clonotype richness was generally larger for naive than for memory subsets. The small number of donors limited the genetic and exposure-history diversity represented. Sampling was restricted to blood, and TCR repertoires in tissues likely differ from the TCR repertoires found in blood. Incomplete sequencing was indicated by rarefaction of sorted-subset datasets, despite the large sequencing depth. Sharing across a handful of donors was observed for around 5% of naive CD4, 3% to 3.5% of naive CD8, 2% to 2.5% of memory CD4, and roughly 0.4% of memory CD8 clonotypes.

Donors were healthy HIV-negative adults with no recently reported acute infections or vaccinations. All donors were Caucasian adults living in Nashville, Tennessee, USA. CD4+ T cells were enriched through magnetic negative selection, after which naive cells were positively selected on CD45RA and the remaining negative fraction served as the memory subset. Blood was obtained by leukapheresis, after which PBMCs were separated by Ficoll-Histopaque density gradient centrifugation and cryopreserved in liquid nitrogen vapor phase. Analytical flow cytometry was used to check the purity and quantity of each magnetically sorted T cell population. Each sorted fraction had its genomic DNA isolated and then quantified by UV absorbance on a Nanodrop 2000c. V and J lose 0 bases and 5 bases, and a span of 12 bases separates them. CDR1 and CDR2 (SGDLS, YYNGEE) derive from the germline V gene. CDR3 length: 14 amino acids, cysteine to phenylalanine. CDR3 DNA is the only sequence kept; it has 42 bases, read in frame from the first base.

This sequence uses TRBV9 and TRBJ2-7; no confident D gene assignment can be made. The sequence came from a man aged 30 to 45 in good health. The sample taken for sequencing was naive CD4+ T cells sorted from blood. The cell subset or site label corresponds to: CD45RA+ positively selected. Here is the DNA: TGTGCCAGCAGCGTAGGTCAAGGACCACACGAGCAGTACTTC. Translated, it gives CASSVGQGPHEQYF.